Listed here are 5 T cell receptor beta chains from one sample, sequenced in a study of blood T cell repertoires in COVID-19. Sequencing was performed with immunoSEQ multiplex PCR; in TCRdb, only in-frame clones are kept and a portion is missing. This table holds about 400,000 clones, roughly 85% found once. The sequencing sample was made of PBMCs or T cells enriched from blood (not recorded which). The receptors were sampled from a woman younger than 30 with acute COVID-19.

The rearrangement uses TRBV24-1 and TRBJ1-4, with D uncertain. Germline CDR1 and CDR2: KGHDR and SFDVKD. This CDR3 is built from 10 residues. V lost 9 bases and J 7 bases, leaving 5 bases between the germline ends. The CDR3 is CATPGEKLFF. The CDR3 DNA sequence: TGTGCCACCCCGGGTGAAAAACTGTTTTTT.

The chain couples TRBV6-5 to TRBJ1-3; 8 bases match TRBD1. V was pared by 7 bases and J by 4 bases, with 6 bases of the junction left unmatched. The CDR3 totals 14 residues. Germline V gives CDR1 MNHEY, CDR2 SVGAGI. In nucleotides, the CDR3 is TGTGCCAGCATCGACAGGGGAAGGGGAAACACCATATATTTT. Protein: CASIDRGRGNTIYF.

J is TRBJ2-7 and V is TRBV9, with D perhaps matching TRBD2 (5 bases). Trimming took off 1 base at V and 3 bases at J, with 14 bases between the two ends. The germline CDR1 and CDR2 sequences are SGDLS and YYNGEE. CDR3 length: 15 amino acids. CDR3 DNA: TGTGCCAGCAGCGTATGGGAGAGGCCCTTCTACGAGCAGTACTTC. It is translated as CASSVWERPFYEQYF. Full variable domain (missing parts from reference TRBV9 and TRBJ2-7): DSGVTQTPKHLITATGQRVTLRCSPRSGDLSVYWYQQSLDQGLQFLIQYYNGEERAKGNILERFSAQQFPDLHSELNLSSLELGDSALYFCASSVWERPFYEQYFGPGTRLTVT.

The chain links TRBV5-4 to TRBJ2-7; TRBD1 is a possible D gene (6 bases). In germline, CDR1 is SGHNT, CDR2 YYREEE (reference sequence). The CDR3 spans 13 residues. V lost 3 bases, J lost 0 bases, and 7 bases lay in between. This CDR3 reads CASSSDSSYEQYF. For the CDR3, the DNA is TGTGCCAGCAGCTCGGACAGCTCCTACGAGCAGTACTTC. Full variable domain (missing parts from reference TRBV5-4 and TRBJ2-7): ETGVTQSPTHLIKTRGQQVTLRCSSQSGHNTVSWYQQALGQGPQFIFQYYREEENGRGNFPPRFSGLQFPNYSSELNVNALELDDSALYLCASSSDSSYEQYFGPGTRLTVT.

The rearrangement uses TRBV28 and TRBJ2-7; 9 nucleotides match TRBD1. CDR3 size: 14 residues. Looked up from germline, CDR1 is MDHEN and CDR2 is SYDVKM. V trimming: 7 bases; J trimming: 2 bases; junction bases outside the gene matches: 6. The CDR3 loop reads CASTRDRVTYEQYF. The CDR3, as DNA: TGTGCCAGCACCCGGGACAGGGTTACCTACGAGCAGTACTTC.